This entry lists 4 T cell receptor beta chains sequenced from one sample in a study of T cells after yellow fever vaccination. Each CDR3 protein gets one entry after TCRdb re-called the 5' RACE reads with MiXCR. The repertoire holds fewer than 650,000 distinct CDR3 sequences, with 21% as singletons. Sequencing was performed on PBMCs, taken about 20 days after the first yellow fever vaccination. Receptors originate from a man younger than 35 who received the YFV17D yellow fever vaccine.

This clonotype was seen more than once but under ten times. This chain connects TRBV9 to TRBJ2-3; no clear D gene. Germline loops: CDR1 SGDLS, CDR2 YYNGEE. This CDR3 spans 14 amino acids. V dropped 0 bases and J dropped 2 bases, with 7 bases sitting between them. CDR3 in DNA: TGTGCCAGCAGCGTAGAGGGCATCACAGATACGCAGTATTTT. Its translation is CASSVEGITDTQYF.

This clonotype has more than one count but fewer than ten. The genes are TRBV20-1 and TRBJ2-7; 9 bases fit TRBD2. V lost 1 base and J lost 4; bases outside the gene matches: 5. Looked up from germline, CDR1 is DFQATT and CDR2 is SNEGSKA (reference sequence). This CDR3 region has 14 residues. The CDR3 loop is CSARGLAGNYEQYF. The CDR3 DNA follows: TGCAGTGCTAGAGGTCTAGCGGGGAATTACGAGCAGTACTTC.

This clonotype was seen a single time. One end of the junction varies from germline; a read error may be responsible. The rearrangement uses TRBV2 and TRBJ2-5; D ambiguous. The germline CDR1 and CDR2 sequences are SNHLY and FYNNEI. This CDR3 region has 13 residues. CDR3 coding DNA: TGCGCCAGCAACCCAGTGTACCAAGAGACCCAGTACTTC. Its protein is CASNPVYQETQYF.

This clonotype appeared many times. The CDR3 here is CASSQWGLGTEAFF. CDR3 nucleotide sequence: TGCGCCAGCAGCCAATGGGGCCTGGGGACTGAAGCTTTCTTT. The chain uses TRBV4-3 and TRBJ1-1; D possibly corresponds to TRBD1 (5 bases). The CDR3 covers 14 residues. Germline V gives CDR1 LGHNA, CDR2 YSLEER. V lost 2 bases and J lost 5, with 12 bases in between.